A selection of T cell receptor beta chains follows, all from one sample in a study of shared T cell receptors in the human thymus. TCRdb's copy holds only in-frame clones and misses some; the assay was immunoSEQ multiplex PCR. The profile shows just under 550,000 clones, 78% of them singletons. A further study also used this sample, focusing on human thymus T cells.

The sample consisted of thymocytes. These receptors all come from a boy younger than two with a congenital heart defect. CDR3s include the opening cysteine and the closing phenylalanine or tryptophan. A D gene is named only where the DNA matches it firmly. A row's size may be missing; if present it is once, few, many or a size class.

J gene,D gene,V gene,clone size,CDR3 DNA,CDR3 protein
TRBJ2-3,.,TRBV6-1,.,TGTGCCAGCAGTGAAGATCCCCCGCTAGCGACAGATACGCAGTATTTT,CASSEDPPLATDTQYF
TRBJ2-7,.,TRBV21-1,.,TGTGCCAGCAGCAAAGCGCCCCGACAGCGAGTCTACGAGCAGTACTTC,CASSKAPRQRVYEQYF
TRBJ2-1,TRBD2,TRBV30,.,TGTGCCTGGAGTGGCACTAGCGGGACCCGCTCCCTGGTCTTC,CAWSGTSGTRSLVF
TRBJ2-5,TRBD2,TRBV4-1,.,TGCGCCAGCAGCTCTCCCGGGACTAGCGTCGAGACCCAGTACTTC,CASSSPGTSVETQYF
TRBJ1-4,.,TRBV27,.,TGTGCCAGCAGTTTACGTCGGACATCGGAAAAACTGTTTTTT,CASSLRRTSEKLFF
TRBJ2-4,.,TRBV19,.,TGTGCCAGTAGCTCCGGGAGTCTTGTCAAAAACATTCAGTACTTC,CASSSGSLVKNIQYF
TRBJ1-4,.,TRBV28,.,TGTGCCAGCATCCCGGCCCCCAGGGCCGGTAATGAAAAACTGTTTTTT,CASIPAPRAGNEKLFF
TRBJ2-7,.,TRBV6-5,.,TGTGCCAGCAGTTGGAAAAGGGGTATTTCCGACGAGCAGTACTTC,CASSWKRGISDEQYF
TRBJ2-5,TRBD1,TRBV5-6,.,TGTGCCAGCAGCTTGGGACAGGGCAGGGAGACCCAGTACTTC,CASSLGQGRETQYF
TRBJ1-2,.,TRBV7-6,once,TGTGCCAGCAGCTTAGGGCGGGGAGATGGCTACACCTTC,CASSLGRGDGYTF
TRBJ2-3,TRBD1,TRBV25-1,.,TGTGCCACTGGACAGGGAATGAGGAGCGCAGATACGCAGTATTTT,CATGQGMRSADTQYF
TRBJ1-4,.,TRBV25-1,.,TGTGCCAGCAGTGAATATAGGAGGATTAATGAAAAACTGTTTTTT,CASSEYRRINEKLFF
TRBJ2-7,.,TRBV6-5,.,TGTGCCAGCAGTTACGGTGGGGCGAGCTCCTACGAGCAGTACTTC,CASSYGGASSYEQYF
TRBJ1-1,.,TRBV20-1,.,TGCAGTGCTACTAAACACACTGAAGCTTTCTTT,CSATKHTEAFF
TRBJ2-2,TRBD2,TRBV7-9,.,TGTGCCAGCAGCAACTTAGCGGGAGGGCTGAACACCGGGGAGCTGTTTTTT,CASSNLAGGLNTGELFF
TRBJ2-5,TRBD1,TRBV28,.,TGTGCCAGCAGTTTTCGGACAGGGGAAGAGACCCAGTACTTC,CASSFRTGEETQYF
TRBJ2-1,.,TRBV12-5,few,TGTGCTAGTGGTCCCCCATTTAGGAGAGGTGAGCAGTTCTTC,CASGPPFRRGEQFF
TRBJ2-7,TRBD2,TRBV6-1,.,TGTGCCAGCAGTGAAAGTTTGAGCGGGGGGCCCCTCGGGCAGTACTTC,CASSESLSGGPLGQYF
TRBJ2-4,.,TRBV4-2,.,TGTGCCAGCAGCCAAGGTAAACTCCGAGCCAAAAACATTCAGTACTTC,CASSQGKLRAKNIQYF